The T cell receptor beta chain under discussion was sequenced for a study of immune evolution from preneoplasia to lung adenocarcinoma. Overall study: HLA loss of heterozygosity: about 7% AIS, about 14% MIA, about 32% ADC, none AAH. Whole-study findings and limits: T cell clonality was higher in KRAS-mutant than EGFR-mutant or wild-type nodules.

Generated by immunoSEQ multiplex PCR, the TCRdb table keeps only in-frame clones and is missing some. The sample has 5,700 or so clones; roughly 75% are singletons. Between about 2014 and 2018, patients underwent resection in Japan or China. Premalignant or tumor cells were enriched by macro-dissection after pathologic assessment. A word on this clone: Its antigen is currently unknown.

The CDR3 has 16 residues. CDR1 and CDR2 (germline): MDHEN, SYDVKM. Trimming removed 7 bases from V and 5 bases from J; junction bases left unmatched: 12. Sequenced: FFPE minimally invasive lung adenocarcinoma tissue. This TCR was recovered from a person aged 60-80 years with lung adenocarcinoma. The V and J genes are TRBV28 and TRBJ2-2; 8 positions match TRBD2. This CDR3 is CASTPSGGKSTGELFF. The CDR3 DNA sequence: TGTGCCAGCACCCCCTCGGGGGGGAAGAGTACCGGGGAGCTGTTTTTT.